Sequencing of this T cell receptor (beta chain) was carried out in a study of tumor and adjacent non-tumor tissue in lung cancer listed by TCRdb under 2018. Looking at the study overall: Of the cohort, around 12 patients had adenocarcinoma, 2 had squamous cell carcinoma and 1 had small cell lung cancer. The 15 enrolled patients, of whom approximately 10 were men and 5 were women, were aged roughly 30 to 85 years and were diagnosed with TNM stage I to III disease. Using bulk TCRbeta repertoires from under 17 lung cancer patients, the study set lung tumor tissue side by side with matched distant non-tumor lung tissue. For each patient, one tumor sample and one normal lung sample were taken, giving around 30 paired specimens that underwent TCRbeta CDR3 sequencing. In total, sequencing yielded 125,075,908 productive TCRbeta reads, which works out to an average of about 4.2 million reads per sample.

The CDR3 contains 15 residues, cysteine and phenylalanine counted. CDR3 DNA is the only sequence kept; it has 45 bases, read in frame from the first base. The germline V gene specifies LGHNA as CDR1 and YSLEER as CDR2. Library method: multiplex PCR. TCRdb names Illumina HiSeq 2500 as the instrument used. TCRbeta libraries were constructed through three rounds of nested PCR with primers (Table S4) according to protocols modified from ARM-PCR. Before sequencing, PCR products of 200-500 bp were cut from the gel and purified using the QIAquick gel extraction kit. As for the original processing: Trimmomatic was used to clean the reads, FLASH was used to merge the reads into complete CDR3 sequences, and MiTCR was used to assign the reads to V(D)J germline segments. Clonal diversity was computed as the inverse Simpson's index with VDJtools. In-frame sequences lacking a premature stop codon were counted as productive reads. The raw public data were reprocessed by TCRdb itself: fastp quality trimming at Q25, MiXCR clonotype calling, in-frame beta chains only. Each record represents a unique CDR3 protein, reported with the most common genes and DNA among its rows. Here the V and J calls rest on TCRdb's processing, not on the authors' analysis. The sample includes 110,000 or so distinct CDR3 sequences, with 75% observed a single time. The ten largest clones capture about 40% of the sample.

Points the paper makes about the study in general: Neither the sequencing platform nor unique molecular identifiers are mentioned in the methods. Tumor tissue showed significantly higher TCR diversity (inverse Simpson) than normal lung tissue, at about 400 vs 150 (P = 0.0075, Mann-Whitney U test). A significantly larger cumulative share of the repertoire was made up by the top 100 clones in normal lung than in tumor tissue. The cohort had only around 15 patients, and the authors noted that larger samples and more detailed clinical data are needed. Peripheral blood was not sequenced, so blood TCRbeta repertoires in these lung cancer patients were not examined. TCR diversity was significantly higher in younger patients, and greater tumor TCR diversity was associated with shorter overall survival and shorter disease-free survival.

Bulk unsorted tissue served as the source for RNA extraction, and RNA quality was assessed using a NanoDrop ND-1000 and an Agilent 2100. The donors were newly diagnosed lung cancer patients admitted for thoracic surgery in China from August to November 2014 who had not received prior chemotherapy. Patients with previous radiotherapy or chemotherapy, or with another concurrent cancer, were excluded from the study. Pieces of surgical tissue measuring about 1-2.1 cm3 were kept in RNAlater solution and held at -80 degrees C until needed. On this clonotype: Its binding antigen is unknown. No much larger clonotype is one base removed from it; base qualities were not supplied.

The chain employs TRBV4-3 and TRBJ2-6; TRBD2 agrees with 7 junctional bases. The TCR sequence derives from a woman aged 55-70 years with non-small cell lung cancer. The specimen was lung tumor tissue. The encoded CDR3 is CANSRGVSGANVLTF. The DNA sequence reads TGCGCTAACAGCCGGGGGGTCTCTGGGGCCAACGTCCTGACTTTC.